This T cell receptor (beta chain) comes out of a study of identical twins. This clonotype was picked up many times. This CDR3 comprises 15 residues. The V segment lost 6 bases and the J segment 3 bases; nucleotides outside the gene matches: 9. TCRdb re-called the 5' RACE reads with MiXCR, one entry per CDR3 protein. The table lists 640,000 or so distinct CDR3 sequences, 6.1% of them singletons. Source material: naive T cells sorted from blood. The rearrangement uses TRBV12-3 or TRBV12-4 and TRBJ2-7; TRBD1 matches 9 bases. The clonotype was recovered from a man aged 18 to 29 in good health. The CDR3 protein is CASSPRPTGGYEQYF. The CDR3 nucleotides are TGTGCCAGCAGCCCTCGCCCGACAGGGGGCTACGAGCAGTACTTC.